These 10 T cell receptor beta chains were sequenced from one sample in a study of identical twins. MiXCR, run by TCRdb on the 5' RACE reads, gives a single entry per CDR3 protein. The sample lists roughly 770,000 distinct CDR3 sequences, 18% occurring once. These sequences were also reported in another study, on T cells expressing NK-cell markers.

Source material: PBMCs. The receptor set was obtained from a woman between 18 and 30 years old in good health.

The chain is built from TRBV10-3 and TRBJ2-1, with D perhaps TRBD2 (5 bases). This CDR3 contains 15 residues. CDR1 is ENHRY and CDR2 is SYGVKD in the germline V gene. Trimming cost V 0 bases and J 8 bases, with 14 bases left between them. CDR3 residues: CAISESVSSRYEQFF. DNA of the CDR3: TGTGCCATCAGTGAGTCAGTTTCTAGCAGATATGAGCAGTTCTTC.

The genes are TRBV20-1 and TRBJ2-7; 7 bases agree with TRBD2. The CDR3 length is 13 residues. Germline V gene data show CDR1 as DFQATT and CDR2 as SNEGSKA (reference sequence). V lost 3 bases and J lost 6; bases outside the gene matches: 8. For the CDR3, the DNA is TGCAGTGCTAGTTTCGAGCGGGGATCCGAGCAGTACTTC. This codes for CSASFERGSEQYF.

This clonotype has just a few counts. This chain links TRBV27 with TRBJ2-1; 9 bases map to TRBD1. V shed 4 bases and J 8 bases; nucleotides not matched to a gene: 3. The CDR3 runs 13 residues. Germline CDR1 reads MNHEY; CDR2 reads SMNVEV (reference sequence). CDR3 sequence: CASSYRGRDEQFF. The CDR3 DNA follows: TGTGCCAGCAGTTACAGGGGGCGGGATGAGCAGTTCTTC.

In this sample, this clonotype turned up a few times. V is TRBV20-1 and J is TRBJ1-1; possibly TRBD1 for D (5 bases). CDR1 and CDR2 (germline): DFQATT, SNEGSKA (reference sequence). CDR3 length: 12 amino acids. V was shortened by 6 bases and J by 5 bases, with 13 bases between the two germline ends. CDR3 coding DNA: TGCAGTGCCGCTCCGGGGGGAACTGAAGCTTTCTTT. Translating gives CSAAPGGTEAFF.

This chain joins TRBV29-1 and TRBJ1-1; no clear D. This CDR3 is 11 amino acids long. Germline lookup yields CDR1 SQVTM and CDR2 ANQGSEA. Trimming took off 8 bases at V and 0 bases at J, with 7 bases between the two ends. Here the CDR3 reads CSSTMNTEAFF. CDR3 sequence (DNA): TGCAGCAGTACTATGAACACTGAAGCTTTCTTT.

This clonotype was counted a few times. This sequence joins TRBV4-3 and TRBJ2-2; 7 bases are a match to TRBD2. Germline CDR1 is LGHNA and CDR2 is YSLEER. The CDR3 is made up of 16 amino acids. Unmatched junction bases numbered 4, after V lost 1 base and J lost 2 bases. CDR3 loop: CASSQGPAGNTGELFF. CDR3 in DNA: TGCGCCAGCAGCCAAGGTCCAGCGGGAAACACCGGGGAGCTGTTTTTT.

This clonotype was counted only a few times. J is TRBJ1-2 and V is TRBV29-1; 7 bases are a match to TRBD1. Germline V gives CDR1 SQVTM, CDR2 ANQGSEA. V trimming: 7 bases; J trimming: 4 bases; junction bases outside the gene matches: 6. The CDR3 totals 12 residues. The CDR3 sequence is CSDWTGLYGYTF. CDR3 bases: TGCAGCGACTGGACAGGCCTCTATGGCTACACCTTC.

This chain connects TRBV9 to TRBJ2-1, with D uncertain. CDR1 and CDR2 from the germline V gene are SGDLS and YYNGEE. Trimming took 10 bases from V and 3 from J, leaving 17 bases between them. This CDR3 has 14 amino acids. The CDR3 sequence is CARARLGDYNEQFF. The DNA for the CDR3 is TGTGCCCGCGCTAGGCTTGGGGACTACAATGAGCAGTTCTTC.

V is TRBV6-1 and J is TRBJ1-5; D is undetermined. Germline CDR1 is MNHNS and CDR2 is SASEGT. This CDR3 has 13 amino acids. V lost 10 bases and J 0 bases, leaving 10 bases between the germline ends. As DNA, the CDR3 is TGTGCCACCCAGAGCAATAGCAATCAGCCCCAGCATTTT. Protein sequence: CATQSNSNQPQHF.

The genes are TRBV20-1 and TRBJ2-7, with 7 bases identical to TRBD2. After removal of 0 bases from V and 0 bases from J, the junction contained 8 bases not matched to a gene. CDR1 and CDR2 from the germline V gene are DFQATT and SNEGSKA (reference sequence). The CDR3 extends over 16 amino acids. The CDR3 loop is CSARDRTSGISYEQYF. The CDR3 DNA reads as TGCAGTGCTAGAGATCGGACCAGCGGGATCTCCTACGAGCAGTACTTC.